This paragraph covers one T cell receptor (beta chain) sequence. Its specificity is unknown. The CDR3 contains 16 residues. CDR1 SGHDT and CDR2 YYEEEE come from the germline V gene. V lost 5 bases and J lost 4; bases outside the gene matches: 10. The record originates from a study of CD8 T cells in ankylosing spondylitis. Study-wide findings and caveats: A TCR beta motif of under ten highly homologous variants seemed to mark ankylosing spondylitis blood. Clones linked with disease were CD8+ and fairly uncommon in the peripheral blood. Earlier work had already found some motif variants in reactive arthritis synovial fluid and blood. Disease-linked clones reportedly showed significant enrichment in matched ankylosing spondylitis synovial fluid.

Library preparation for TCR beta used quantitative 5'-RACE with molecular barcodes. TCRdb re-called the 5' RACE reads through MiXCR, storing one row per CDR3 protein. The table lists hundreds of thousands of distinct CDR3 sequences, 12% of them singletons. The TCR sequence derives from a male donor with ankylosing spondylitis. The rearrangement uses TRBV5-6 and TRBJ2-2, with 8 bases identical to TRBD1. The source material was blood, either unsorted or a sorted T cell fraction (not recorded which). The CDR3 sequence: CASSWLGQAVTGELFF. The DNA for the CDR3 is TGTGCCAGCAGTTGGTTGGGACAGGCGGTCACCGGGGAGCTGTTTTTT.